This T cell receptor beta chain was identified in a study of blood T cell repertoires in COVID-19. The wider study: The samples span acute and convalescent COVID-19 from the United States, Italy and Spain.

This clone appeared once. Original processing methods: Amplification of reference gene primers was used by the study to estimate nucleated cell counts. Profiled with immunoSEQ multiplex PCR; TCRdb holds only in-frame clones, not every one. The DNA was the basis for D and trimming; V, J and clone size are from that table. This table has around 40,000 clones, 70% to 90% appearing once. V shed 6 bases and J 5 bases; nucleotides not matched to a gene: 8. The germline V gene has CDR1 ENHRY and CDR2 SYGVKD. CDR3 length: 15 residues. The TCR was taken from a human donor in a cohort sampled during active COVID-19. This chain connects TRBV10-3 to TRBJ2-5; TRBD2 aligns across 11 bases. Sample: peripheral blood. CDR3 in amino acids: CAISLLAGVEETQYF. The CDR3 nucleotides read TGTGCCATCAGCCTACTAGCGGGGGTGGAGGAGACCCAGTACTTC.